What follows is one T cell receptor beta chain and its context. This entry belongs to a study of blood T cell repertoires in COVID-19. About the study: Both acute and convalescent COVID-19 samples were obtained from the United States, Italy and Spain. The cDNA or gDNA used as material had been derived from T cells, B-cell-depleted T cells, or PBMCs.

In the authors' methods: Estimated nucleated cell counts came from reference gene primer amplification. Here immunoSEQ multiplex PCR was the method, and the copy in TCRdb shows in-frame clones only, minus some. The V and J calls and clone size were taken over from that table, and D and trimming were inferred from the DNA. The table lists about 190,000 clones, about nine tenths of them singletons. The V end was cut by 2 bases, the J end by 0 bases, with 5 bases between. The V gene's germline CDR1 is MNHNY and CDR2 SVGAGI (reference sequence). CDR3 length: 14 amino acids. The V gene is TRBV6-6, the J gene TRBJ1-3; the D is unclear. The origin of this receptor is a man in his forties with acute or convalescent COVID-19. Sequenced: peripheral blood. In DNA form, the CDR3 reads TGTGCCAGCAGTTACATGGCCTCTGGAAACACCATATATTTT. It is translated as CASSYMASGNTIYF.